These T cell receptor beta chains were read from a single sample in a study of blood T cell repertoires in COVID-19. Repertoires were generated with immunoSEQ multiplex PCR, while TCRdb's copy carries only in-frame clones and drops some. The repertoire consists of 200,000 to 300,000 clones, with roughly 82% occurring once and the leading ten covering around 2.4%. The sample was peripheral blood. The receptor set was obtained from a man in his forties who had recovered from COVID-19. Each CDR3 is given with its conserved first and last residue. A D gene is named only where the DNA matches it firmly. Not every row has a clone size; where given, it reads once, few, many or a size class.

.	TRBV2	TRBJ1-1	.	CASSLRDWNTEAFF	TGTGCCAGCAGTCTCCGGGACTGGAACACTGAAGCTTTCTTT
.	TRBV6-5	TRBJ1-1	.	CASRMNRDSDTEAFF	TGTGCCAGCAGGATGAACAGGGATTCAGACACTGAAGCTTTCTTT
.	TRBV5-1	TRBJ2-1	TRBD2	CASSPGLGEQFF	TGCGCCAGCAGCCCGGGACTAGGCGAGCAGTTCTTC
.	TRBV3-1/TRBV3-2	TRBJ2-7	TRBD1	CASSQWDRGHEQYF	TGTGCCAGCAGCCAATGGGACAGGGGGCACGAGCAGTACTTC
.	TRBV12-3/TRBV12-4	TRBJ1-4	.	CASSSSLSEKLFF	TGTGCCAGCAGTTCCTCCCTCTCGGAAAAACTGTTTTTT
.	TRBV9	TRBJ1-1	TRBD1	CASSLSRDSMNTEAFF	TGTGCCAGCAGCCTCTCCCGGGACAGCATGAACACTGAAGCTTTCTTT
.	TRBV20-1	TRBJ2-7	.	CSASPAAVAGGDEQYF	TGCAGTGCTAGTCCGGCGGCGGTCGCAGGAGGGGACGAGCAGTACTTC
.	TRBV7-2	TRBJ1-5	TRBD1	CASSLEGAQPQHF	TGTGCCAGCAGCTTAGAGGGGGCTCAGCCCCAGCATTTT
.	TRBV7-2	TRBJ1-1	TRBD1	CASSFTPHRTGEDTEAFF	TGTGCCAGCAGCTTCACCCCACACCGGACAGGGGAGGACACTGAAGCTTTCTTT
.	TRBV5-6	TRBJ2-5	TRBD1	CASSTGQGARETQYF	TGTGCCAGCAGCACCGGACAGGGGGCGCGGGAGACCCAGTACTTC
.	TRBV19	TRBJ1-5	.	CASRLQGANNQPQHF	TGTGCCAGTAGGTTACAGGGAGCGAACAATCAGCCCCAGCATTTT
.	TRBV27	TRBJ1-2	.	CASSFPGGGYTF	TGTGCCAGCAGTTTTCCGGGAGGCGGCTACACCTTC
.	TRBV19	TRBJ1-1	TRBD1	CASSIPGQGNTEAFF	TGTGCCAGTAGTATTCCGGGACAGGGGAACACTGAAGCTTTCTTT
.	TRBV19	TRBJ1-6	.	CASSIGWQVGSPLHF	TGTGCCAGTAGTATAGGCTGGCAGGTCGGTTCACCCCTCCACTTT
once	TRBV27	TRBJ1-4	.	CASSPRGGTGEKLFF	TGTGCCAGCAGTCCCCGTGGGGGGACGGGTGAAAAACTGTTTTTT
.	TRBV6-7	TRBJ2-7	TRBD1	CASSYSMVRDSNSYEQYF	TGTGCCAGCAGTTACTCCATGGTCCGGGACAGTAATTCCTACGAGCAGTACTTC
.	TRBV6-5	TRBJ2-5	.	CASSYDGGDQETQYF	TGTGCCAGCAGTTACGACGGGGGAGACCAAGAGACCCAGTACTTC
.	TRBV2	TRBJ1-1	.	CASSDERDNEAFF	TGTGCCAGCAGCGATGAACGGGACAACGAAGCTTTCTTT
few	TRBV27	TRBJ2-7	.	CASSIRPELYEQYF	TGTGCCAGCAGTATTCGGCCGGAGCTCTACGAGCAGTACTTC
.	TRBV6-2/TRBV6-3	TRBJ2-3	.	CASSWARETDTQYF	TGTGCCAGCAGTTGGGCCAGGGAAACAGATACGCAGTATTTT
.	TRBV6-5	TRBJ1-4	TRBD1	CASSSGQGAGKLFF	TGTGCCAGCAGTTCTGGACAGGGGGCGGGAAAACTGTTTTTT
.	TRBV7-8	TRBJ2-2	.	CASSQTGTTGELFF	TGTGCCAGCAGCCAAACAGGGACCACCGGGGAGCTGTTTTTT
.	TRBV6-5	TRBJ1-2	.	CASSSPTTNYGYTF	TGTGCCAGCAGTTCCCCCACAACTAACTATGGCTACACCTTC
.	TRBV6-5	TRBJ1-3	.	CASRGGAGNTIYF	TGTGCCAGCAGGGGGGGGGCAGGAAACACCATATATTTT
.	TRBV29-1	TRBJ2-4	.	CSVEDRIHREIQYF	TGCAGCGTTGAAGATCGTATCCACAGGGAAATTCAGTACTTC
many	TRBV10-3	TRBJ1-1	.	CAISEELAEAFF	TGTGCCATCAGTGAGGAGTTGGCTGAAGCTTTCTTT
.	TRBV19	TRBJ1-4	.	CASSPTVSGARNEKLFF	TGTGCCAGTAGCCCCACCGTATCTGGGGCCAGGAATGAAAAACTGTTTTTT